These 20 T cell receptor beta chains were all obtained from the same sample, sequenced in a study of early T cells in non-severe SARS-CoV-2 infection. In TCRdb, the 5' RACE reads were re-called with MiXCR into one record per CDR3 protein. The data contain 32,000 or so distinct CDR3 sequences, around 9% of them singletons. Sequenced: whole blood. The receptors here all came from an adult who was a healthcare worker with PCR-confirmed SARS-CoV-2 infection or an uninfected control (not recorded which).

There are many counts of this clonotype. The chain recombines TRBV7-3 with TRBJ2-6, with D unclear. Germline V gene data show CDR1 as SGHTA and CDR2 as FQGTGA. The CDR3 is 14 amino acids. Deletions cut 4 bases from V and 3 bases from J, with 7 bases between. CDR3 region: CASSSNLGANVLTF. The CDR3 nucleotides are TGTGCCAGCAGCTCTAACCTTGGGGCCAACGTCCTGACTTTC.

This clonotype was picked up many times. The chain uses TRBV30 and TRBJ2-2; tentative D call: TRBD2 (5 bases). Germline V gene data show CDR1 as GTSNPN and CDR2 as SVGIG (reference sequence). This CDR3 comprises 13 residues. V lost 5 bases and J 6 bases, leaving 13 bases between the germline ends. The CDR3 DNA is TGTGCCTGGTCGAGGGTTAGGTCCGGGGAGCTGTTTTTT. Translating it yields CAWSRVRSGELFF.

The chain joins TRBV29-1 to TRBJ1-5; D is perhaps TRBD1 (5 bases). The CDR3 runs to 17 residues. Germline assignment: CDR1 SQVTM and CDR2 ANQGSEA. Trimming took 4 bases from V and 0 from J, leaving 19 bases between them. The CDR3: CSVVWGQGPYSNQPQHF. The CDR3 DNA reads as TGCAGCGTTGTCTGGGGCCAGGGTCCTTATAGCAATCAGCCCCAGCATTTT. The whole variable domain, filled in from reference TRBV29-1 and TRBJ1-5, reads SAVISQKPSRDICQRGTSLTIQCQVDSQVTMMFWYRQQPGQSLTLIATANQGSEATYESGFVIDKFPISRPNLTFSTLTVSNMSPEDSSIYLCSVVWGQGPYSNQPQHFGDGTRLSIL.

A remark on this clonotype: A much larger clone lies one base from this, so it may be a read error. The final CDR3 position lacks the conserved phenylalanine or tryptophan, pointing to a likely read error. The V and J genes are TRBV7-9 and TRBJ2-3; D call uncertain. The germline gives CDR1 SEHNR, CDR2 FQNEAQ (reference sequence). This CDR3 has 14 amino acids. V was trimmed by 1 base and J by 0 bases, leaving 5 bases between them. In DNA, the CDR3 is TGTGCCAGCAGCTTAGTTTCCAGCACAGATACGCAGTATTCT. Its protein product is CASSLVSSTDTQYS.

The chain is built from TRBV5-1 and TRBJ2-2; TRBD1 might be the D (5 bases). This CDR3 comprises 16 residues. V was pared by 4 bases and J by 3 bases, with 16 bases between. CDR1 is SGHRS, CDR2 YFSETQ, per germline. The CDR3 nucleotides are TGCGCCAGCAGCCCCATAGTCGGCAGGGACACCGGGGAGCTGTTTTTT. Translating it yields CASSPIVGRDTGELFF.

This chain uses TRBV5-5 with TRBJ2-3; D tentatively fits TRBD1 or TRBD2 (6 bases each). The CDR3 sequence is 15 residues long. The V gene lost 4 bases and the J gene lost 2 bases, with 14 bases spanning the gap. Germline V CDR1 and CDR2: SGHKS, YYEKEE (reference sequence). The CDR3 coding sequence is TGTGCCAGCAGCATCGAGGGGGGTGTCACAGATACGCAGTATTTT. Its protein is CASSIEGGVTDTQYF.

This clonotype has at least ten counts. The gene calls are TRBV6-2 or TRBV6-3 and TRBJ2-3; TRBD2 matches at 8 bases. The CDR3 is 15 residues long. Per the germline V gene, CDR1 is MNHEY and CDR2 is SVGEGT. J lost 1 base, V lost 5 bases, and 5 bases had no gene match. For the CDR3, the DNA is TGTGCCAGCAGTCCCCACGGGGGGGGCACAGATACGCAGTATTTT. Amino acid sequence: CASSPHGGGTDTQYF.

This clonotype was observed at least ten times. V is TRBV24-1 and J is TRBJ1-5; 10 positions agree with TRBD1. In germline, CDR1 is KGHDR, CDR2 SFDVKD. The J segment lost 7 bases and the V segment lost 2 bases, leaving 1 base of the junction unmatched. The CDR3 sequence is 14 residues long. In DNA, the CDR3 is TGTGCCACCAGTGATTGGGACAGGGGCCAGCCCCAGCATTTT. Residues: CATSDWDRGQPQHF.

In its sample, this clonotype ranks as medium-sized. V gene TRBV18 combines with J gene TRBJ2-3, with no clear D. V lost 3 bases and J lost 2, with 9 bases in between. This CDR3 comprises 14 residues. Per the germline V gene, CDR1 is KGHSH and CDR2 is LQKENI. The CDR3 here is CASSPPVPTDTQYF. CDR3 bases: TGTGCCAGCTCACCCCCCGTACCCACAGATACGCAGTATTTT.

This clonotype was counted at least ten times. This chain connects TRBV7-3 to TRBJ2-4; 9 bases align to TRBD2. The J segment lost 7 bases and the V segment lost 5 bases, leaving 12 bases of the junction unmatched. From germline, CDR1 is SGHTA and CDR2 FQGTGA. The CDR3 contains 16 residues. DNA for the CDR3: TGTGCCAGCAGCCCCAGCGGGGGGAGCAATCGGAACATTCAGTACTTC. As protein: CASSPSGGSNRNIQYF.

CDR3 sequence (DNA): TGTGCCAGCAGCTTAGCAGGTGCAACTAATGAAAAACTGTTTTTT. Its protein is CASSLAGATNEKLFF. The chain employs TRBV7-8 and TRBJ1-4; D unclear. Trimming took off 0 bases at V and 0 bases at J, with 5 bases between the two ends. The CDR3 spans 15 residues. CDR1 and CDR2 (germline): SGHVS, FQNEAQ.

A word on this clonotype: Possible read error: a much larger clone is one base away. The gene calls are TRBV12-3 or TRBV12-4 and TRBJ2-3, with D possibly TRBD1 on 5 matching bases. The CDR3 sequence is 14 residues long. V was trimmed by 5 bases and J by 6 bases, leaving 15 bases between them. CDR3 sequence reads: CASSDRQLKDTQYF. The CDR3 region has the DNA TGTGCCAGCAGTGACAGACAGTTGAAGGATACGCAGTATTTT.

The chain has TRBV7-2 and TRBJ2-2; D ambiguous. Germline CDR1 reads SGHTA; CDR2 reads FQGNSA. The CDR3 covers 14 residues. V gave up 5 bases and J gave up 4 bases, with 11 bases separating them. The CDR3 spells CASSPTYSTGELFF. The CDR3 coding sequence is TGTGCCAGCAGCCCAACCTATTCCACCGGGGAGCTGTTTTTT.

This clonotype was detected only a few times. The V gene is TRBV9, the J gene TRBJ1-1; no reliable D call. Trimming cost V 0 bases and J 0 bases, with 3 bases left between them. The CDR3 is 13 residues long. Germline assignment: CDR1 SGDLS and CDR2 YYNGEE. This CDR3 is CASSVVVNTEAFF. The CDR3, as DNA: TGTGCCAGCAGCGTAGTCGTGAACACTGAAGCTTTCTTT.

Many counts were recorded for this clonotype. The chain uses TRBV10-2 and TRBJ2-2, with 11 bases lining up with TRBD1. CDR1 is WSHSY and CDR2 is SAAADI in the germline V gene. With 11 bases clipped from V and 4 bases from J, the junction kept 6 bases outside the gene matches. CDR3 size: 14 residues. Here the CDR3 DNA reads TGCGCCGCCACCGGGACAGGGGGCACCGGGGAGCTGTTTTTT. This codes for CAATGTGGTGELFF.

There are many counts of this clonotype. The chain joins TRBV20-1 to TRBJ1-1; 8 nucleotides match TRBD1. Germline V gives CDR1 DFQATT, CDR2 SNEGSKA (reference sequence). Trimming removed 5 bases from V and 3 bases from J; junction bases left unmatched: 8. The CDR3 contains 14 residues. CDR3 sequence: CSAWQGARDTEAFF. CDR3 DNA sequence: TGCAGTGCTTGGCAGGGGGCGCGGGACACTGAAGCTTTCTTT.

Ten or more counts support this clonotype. In nucleotides, the CDR3 is TGTGCCAGCAGTGCGAGAACAGGGAAGTCTAACGAGCAGTACTTC. Protein: CASSARTGKSNEQYF. The chain combines TRBV27 with TRBJ2-7, with D maybe TRBD1 (6 bases). This CDR3 is 15 amino acids long. The V gene lost 5 bases and the J gene lost 5 bases, with 19 bases spanning the gap. Germline V gives CDR1 MNHEY, CDR2 SMNVEV (reference sequence).

The table lists this clonotype with many counts. The chain recombines TRBV12-3 or TRBV12-4 with TRBJ1-1; TRBD1 might be the D (6 bases). The CDR3 totals 13 residues. V lost 6 bases to trimming and J lost 5 bases, with 13 bases between them. The DNA of the CDR3 is TGTGCCAGCAGAAACAGGGTTACGACTGAAGCTTTCTTT. Amino acids: CASRNRVTTEAFF.

This clonotype was seen many times. The chain has TRBV29-1 and TRBJ1-1; TRBD1 matches at 10 bases. Looked up from germline, CDR1 is SQVTM and CDR2 is ANQGSEA. The CDR3 has 13 amino acids. V shed 7 bases and J 2 bases; nucleotides not matched to a gene: 4. CDR3 nucleotides: TGCAGCGATGGGACAGGGGAAAACACTGAAGCTTTCTTT. As protein: CSDGTGENTEAFF.

This CDR3 reads CSVIPFTEAFF. CDR3 in DNA: TGCAGCGTTATCCCGTTCACTGAAGCTTTCTTT. The chain employs TRBV29-1 and TRBJ1-1; D not resolved. V gave up 5 bases and J gave up 4 bases, with 8 bases separating them. Germline CDR1 SQVTM, CDR2 ANQGSEA. This CDR3 is built from 11 residues.